The 26 T cell receptor beta chains below all came from one sample that was sequenced in a study of regulatory T cells in long-lasting Graves disease. As to time point: persistent/refractory GD, antithyroid drugs over 5 years with positive TRAb. PBMC-extracted RNA yielded the TCR library. Libraries of TCR beta came from iRepertoire HTBI primers plus Arm-PCR of CDR3 regions. TCRdb called the multiplex PCR reads again in MiXCR, with one record for every CDR3 protein. The repertoire holds a few hundred thousand distinct CDR3 sequences, with around 24% as singletons. This sample comprised peripheral blood mononuclear cells (PBMCs), obtained when the disease was refractory, from a patient treated with antithyroid drugs. These receptors all come from a female donor with Graves disease.

The gene calls are TRBV6-1 and TRBJ1-5; no definite D call. The germline gives CDR1 MNHNS, CDR2 SASEGT. This CDR3 is built from 13 residues. V lost 6 bases, J lost 5 bases, and 11 bases lay in between. The CDR3, as DNA: TGTGCCAGCAGCGGGGTTCGGTATCAGCCCCAGCATTTT. Its translation: CASSGVRYQPQHF.

As concerns this clonotype: A single base separates this from a much larger clone, so it may be a read error. The chain links TRBV13 to TRBJ2-7, with 12 positions matching TRBD2. In germline, CDR1 is PRHDT, CDR2 FYEKMQ (reference sequence). This CDR3 is built from 15 residues. J gave up 4 bases and V 4 bases, and 5 bases lay outside the gene matches. Written as DNA, the CDR3 is TGTGCCAGCAGCTCTCCTAGCGGGAGGGCGTACGAGCAGTACTTC. As protein: CASSSPSGRAYEQYF.

At least ten counts were recorded for this clonotype. V usage is TRBV27 and J usage is TRBJ1-6; D may be TRBD1 (6 bases). Germline loops: CDR1 MNHEY, CDR2 SMNVEV (reference sequence). The CDR3 consists of 14 residues. V lost 3 bases, J lost 4 bases, and 7 bases lay in between. The CDR3, as DNA: TGTGCCAGCAGTTTCGGACAGTATAATTCACCCCTCCACTTT. It is translated as CASSFGQYNSPLHF.

Turning to this clonotype: A single base separates this from a much larger clone, so it may be a read error. The V gene is TRBV7-8, the J gene TRBJ1-1; D ambiguous. Germline CDR1 reads SGHVS; CDR2 reads FQNEAQ. The CDR3 length is 15 residues. The V gene lost 3 bases and the J gene lost 6 bases, with 17 bases spanning the gap. The CDR3 bases are TGTGCCAGCAGCTTCAGTGGGCAGAGACACGCTGAAGCTTTCTTT. Protein sequence: CASSFSGQRHAEAFF.

The gene calls are TRBV12-3 or TRBV12-4 and TRBJ1-5; maybe TRBD1 (5 bases). Trimming removed 6 bases from V and 3 bases from J, with 15 bases in between. This CDR3 has 15 residues. The CDR3 DNA reads as TGTGCCAGCAGGGGACCCCAGGGTTACAATCAGCCCCAGCATTTT. It translates to CASRGPQGYNQPQHF.

On this clonotype itself: A much larger clone lies a single base off, so this may be a read error. This chain uses TRBV2 with TRBJ2-7; D not resolved. This CDR3 region has 12 residues. Germline V lookup: CDR1 SNHLY, CDR2 FYNNEI. The CDR3 reads CASSEGVYEQHF. DNA for the CDR3: TGTGCCAGCAGTGAAGGCGTCTACGAGCAGCACTTC.

DNA for the CDR3: TGTGCCAGTGCCACCGGGACAGGGATAAATCAGCCCCAGCATTTT. This encodes CASATGTGINQPQHF. This chain uses TRBV19 with TRBJ1-5; 9 nucleotides line up with TRBD1. The CDR3 extends over 15 amino acids. CDR1 and CDR2 from the germline V gene are LNHDA and SQIVND (reference sequence). V gave up 8 bases and J gave up 4 bases; unmatched junction bases: 9.

The chain links TRBV20-1 to TRBJ1-6; no clear D. V lost 1 base to trimming and J lost 6 bases, with 10 bases between them. The CDR3 consists of 14 residues. Germline V lookup: CDR1 DFQATT, CDR2 SNEGSKA (reference sequence). The CDR3 is CSARVQGPNSPLHF. CDR3 bases: TGCAGTGCTAGAGTCCAAGGACCTAATTCACCCCTCCACTTT.

With regard to this clonotype: A much larger clone lies a single base off, so this may be a read error. The rearrangement links TRBV5-8 to TRBJ2-5, with 8 bases that match TRBD2. Germline V gene lookup returns CDR1 SGHTS and CDR2 YDEGEE. The CDR3 runs to 16 residues. CDR3 sequence (DNA): TGTGCCGGCAGCCCCCGGGAGGGGGAGAGTGTTGAGACCCAGTACTTC. Translation gives CAGSPREGESVETQYF.

The chain recombines TRBV12-3 or TRBV12-4 with TRBJ1-3, with unresolved D. The V end was cut by 6 bases, the J end by 2 bases, with 11 bases between. The CDR3 runs to 14 residues. CDR3 nucleotides: TGTGCCAGCAGCCCACCTTTGCCTGGAAACACCATATATTTT. Amino acid sequence: CASSPPLPGNTIYF.

J is TRBJ1-2 and V is TRBV10-3; the match to TRBD1 covers 11 bases. The CDR3 has 14 residues. Trimming at V came to 7 bases and at J to 8 bases, leaving 9 bases not matched to a gene. In germline, CDR1 is ENHRY, CDR2 SYGVKD. In DNA, the CDR3 is TGTGCCATCACCGGACAGGGGGCTTTCGGAGGCTACACCTTC. Amino acids: CAITGQGAFGGYTF.

This clonotype was recorded at least ten times. The V call is TRBV2, the J call TRBJ1-1; the match to TRBD1 covers 7 bases. The CDR3 loop spans 14 amino acids. CDR1 is SNHLY, CDR2 FYNNEI, per germline. Germline trimming cut 6 bases from V and 4 bases from J; bases unmatched to any gene: 8. The chain's CDR3 is CASRAQGETTEAFF. Written as DNA, the CDR3 is TGTGCCAGCAGGGCCCAGGGGGAAACCACTGAAGCTTTCTTT.

This chain links TRBV20-1 with TRBJ2-7; 13 bases agree with TRBD2. CDR3 size: 15 residues. Germline loops: CDR1 DFQATT, CDR2 SNEGSKA (reference sequence). The junction had 5 bases not matched to a gene; V was cut back by 0 bases and J by 6 bases. The CDR3 protein is CSARDWTSGSREQYF. CDR3 nucleotide sequence: TGCAGTGCTAGAGATTGGACTAGCGGGAGTCGCGAGCAGTACTTC.

This clonotype came up a few times. CDR3 in amino acids: CAWKPGLGPPRTQYF. DNA for the CDR3: TGTGCCTGGAAACCGGGACTAGGCCCTCCTAGGACCCAGTACTTC. The chain carries TRBV30 and TRBJ2-5, with 8 bases lining up with TRBD2. The J segment lost 7 bases and the V segment lost 4 bases, leaving 14 bases of the junction unmatched. The CDR3 loop spans 15 amino acids. Looked up from germline, CDR1 is GTSNPN and CDR2 is SVGIG (reference sequence). The variable domain in full, completed from reference TRBV30 and TRBJ2-5, reads SQTIHQWPATLVQPVGSPLSLECTVEGTSNPNLYWYRQAAGRGLQLLFYSVGIGQISSEVPQNLSASRPQDRQFILSSKKLLLSDSGFYLCAWKPGLGPPRTQYFGPGTRLLVL.

J is TRBJ1-2 and V is TRBV19; TRBD1 is a possible D gene (5 bases). Germline V lookup: CDR1 LNHDA, CDR2 SQIVND (reference sequence). The CDR3 contains 16 residues. The ends were cut back, 5 bases at V and 4 bases at J, with 20 bases in the middle. The CDR3 nucleotides are TGTGCCAGTAGTTACCGGGACTTAGGTCGTCCCTATGGCTACACCTTC. Translating gives CASSYRDLGRPYGYTF.

This clonotype was counted a few times. The chain links TRBV19 to TRBJ2-3; 8 bases align to TRBD2. There are 16 residues in the CDR3. V lost 5 bases, J lost 1 base, and 8 bases stayed unmatched. Germline-derived CDR1 and CDR2 are LNHDA and SQIVND (reference sequence). CDR3 bases: TGTGCCAGTAGTCCTCAAAGCGGGAGTGGCACAGATACGCAGTATTTT. It specifies CASSPQSGSGTDTQYF.

This clonotype showed up many times. V usage is TRBV29-1 and J usage is TRBJ1-5; the match to TRBD1 covers 8 bases. CDR1 is SQVTM, CDR2 ANQGSEA, per germline. The CDR3 covers 14 residues. The junction had 12 bases not matched to a gene; V was cut back by 7 bases and J by 7 bases. The CDR3 nucleotides are TGCAGCGCCACGGACAGGGTGGGTGAACAGCCCCAGCATTTT. Amino acids: CSATDRVGEQPQHF.

This clonotype appeared many times. The chain uses TRBV7-8 and TRBJ2-7; the D gene is possibly TRBD1 (5 bases). This CDR3 comprises 12 residues. The germline CDR1 and CDR2 sequences are SGHVS and FQNEAQ. V gave up 1 base and J gave up 12 bases, with 13 bases separating them. CDR3 in amino acids: CASSLEGHSRYF. CDR3 DNA: TGTGCCAGCAGCTTAGAGGGGCATTCGCGGTACTTC.

The gene calls are TRBV7-9 and TRBJ1-1; D gene unclear. The CDR3 contains 14 residues. CDR1 SEHNR and CDR2 FQNEAQ come from the germline V gene (reference sequence). The germline V and J ends were trimmed by 5 bases and 1 base, with 11 bases remaining between them. CDR3 sequence reads: CASSLPSANTEAFF. The CDR3 nucleotides read TGTGCCAGCAGCCTCCCCAGTGCGAACACTGAAGCTTTCTTT.

This clonotype was counted a few times. V is TRBV24-1 and J is TRBJ2-1, with 9 positions matching TRBD1. CDR1 and CDR2 from the germline V gene are KGHDR and SFDVKD. The CDR3 is 16 residues long. V lost 4 bases and J lost 2; bases outside the gene matches: 5. The CDR3 here is CATSDRDRVTYNEQFF. The CDR3 DNA follows: TGTGCCACCAGTGACCGGGACAGGGTAACCTACAATGAGCAGTTCTTC.

This clonotype was recorded at least ten times. The chain uses TRBV27 and TRBJ1-6; possibly TRBD1 for D (5 bases). CDR1 and CDR2 from the germline V gene are MNHEY and SMNVEV (reference sequence). V lost 4 bases, J lost 7 bases, and 8 bases lay in between. This CDR3 has 13 residues. CDR3 nucleotide sequence: TGTGCCAGCAGTTCGGGACTAAATTCACCCCTCCACTTT. As protein: CASSSGLNSPLHF.

The chain couples TRBV19 to TRBJ1-2, with D hard to call. Germline-derived CDR1 and CDR2 are LNHDA and SQIVND (reference sequence). V lost 8 bases and J 4 bases, leaving 11 bases between the germline ends. The CDR3 has 12 amino acids. The CDR3 nucleotides read TGTGCCAGTGCCCGGGCGTCCTATGGCTACACCTTC. Amino acids: CASARASYGYTF.

This clonotype occurred a few times. CDR3 sequence reads: CAWRRQNTEAFF. The CDR3 region has the DNA TGTGCCTGGAGACGACAGAACACTGAAGCTTTCTTT. The rearrangement uses TRBV30 and TRBJ1-1; D not certain. Germline assignment: CDR1 GTSNPN and CDR2 SVGIG (reference sequence). V lost 3 bases to trimming and J lost 1 base, with 6 bases between them. The CDR3 has 12 residues.

The rearrangement uses TRBV30 and TRBJ2-7, with D possibly being TRBD1 (6 bases). The CDR3 totals 14 residues. V shed 5 bases and J shed 2 bases, with 16 bases lying between them. Germline V gives CDR1 GTSNPN, CDR2 SVGIG (reference sequence). CDR3 amino acids: CAWSRVTGPYEQYF. The CDR3, as DNA: TGTGCCTGGTCCAGGGTTACAGGGCCCTACGAGCAGTACTTC.

With respect to this clonotype: This may stem from a read error, because a much larger clone lies one nucleotide away. This rearrangement joins TRBV7-8 to TRBJ1-2; tentatively, D is TRBD1 (5 bases). The germline V gene has CDR1 SGHVS and CDR2 FQNEAQ. This CDR3 spans 15 amino acids. The CDR3 region has the DNA TGTGCCAGCGGCTTAGGGCCAGGGATTAACTATGGCTACACCTTC. Translating it yields CASGLGPGINYGYTF.

The rearrangement joins TRBV6-2 or TRBV6-3 to TRBJ1-2; 9 nucleotides match TRBD1. Germline values: CDR1 MNHEY, CDR2 SVGEGT. The CDR3 has 12 residues. Germline trimming cut 8 bases from V and 2 bases from J; bases unmatched to any gene: 0. The CDR3 DNA reads TGTGCCAGCGGGACAGGGAACTATGGCTACACCTTC. This translates into CASGTGNYGYTF.